The present entry profiles one T cell receptor beta chain with its context. Its antigen is unknown. Base qualities are not at hand, and no much larger clone is one base apart. Collaborating institutions collected whole blood in K2EDTA tubes following their own protocols. For TCRbeta analysis, collaborators shipped samples as frozen whole blood, isolated PBMCs, or DNA extracted from either of those sample types. The source of the sample is a study of blood T cell repertoires in COVID-19 (dated by TCRdb to 2020 to 2022). Background on the whole study: Samples from collaborators originated in the United States, Italy and Spain and spanned both the acute and convalescent phases of COVID-19. The prospective study material was composed of cDNA or gDNA derived from T cells, B-cell-depleted T cells, or PBMCs. The dataset comprised deeply sampled blood TCRbeta repertoires from subjects exposed to, actively infected with, or recovered from COVID-19. A freely available public database, intended as a resource for researchers studying the immune response to SARS-CoV-2, is where the repertoires were released. The samples were drawn from the first 160 participants of the ongoing ImmuneRACE study and from 1,254 subjects provided by 6 global collaborators. Nearly every sample came with metadata listing a de-identified subject ID, COVID-19 status, age in years and sex. Where HLA class I and class II types were available, the types were taken from metadata supplied by the sample provider, not from assay-based typing.

TCRbeta CDR3 regions were amplified from genomic DNA using the immunoSEQ Assay, a bias-controlled multiplex PCR. The study's processing was this. The number of nucleated cells in each sample was estimated by amplification of reference gene primers within the assay. To quantify the absolute abundance of each unique TCRbeta CDR3 rearrangement, sequence reads were collapsed and filtered. Productive Simpson clonality was computed per sample as the square root of Simpson's diversity index over productive rearrangements. This is the immuneACCESS table as TCRdb keeps it, with only in-frame sequences that have V and J called. A part of the clones is gone; compared with another copy, unresolved V genes explain less than half, and the rest is unexplained. V and J calls and clone size come straight from that table; D and trimming were deduced from the DNA. The sample table holds roughly 100,000 clones, of which more than 80% were seen once. Together, the top ten hold 11% to 15% of the sample.

Overall results and qualifications from the work: The quantity of clinical and demographic metadata differed by source and by participant and was supplied without curation.

The CDR3, from cysteine to phenylalanine, totals 17 residues. Only the CDR3 portion is preserved as DNA: 51 bases, with reading frame beginning at the first base. The CDR1 and CDR2 encoded by the germline V gene (reference sequence) are LGHDT and YNNKEL. Trimming accounts for 1 base at V and 0 bases at J, while the number of junction bases matched to no gene is 6. This sequence originates from a woman aged 55-69 years with acute or convalescent COVID-19. Sequencing was carried out using peripheral blood. Recombination connected TRBV3-1 (or the pseudogene TRBV3-2) to TRBJ2-7, and 10 junction bases match TRBD2. The CDR3: CASSQVSGLADSYEQYF. The DNA sequence is TGTGCCAGCAGCCAAGTTTCCGGACTAGCGGACTCCTACGAGCAGTACTTC.